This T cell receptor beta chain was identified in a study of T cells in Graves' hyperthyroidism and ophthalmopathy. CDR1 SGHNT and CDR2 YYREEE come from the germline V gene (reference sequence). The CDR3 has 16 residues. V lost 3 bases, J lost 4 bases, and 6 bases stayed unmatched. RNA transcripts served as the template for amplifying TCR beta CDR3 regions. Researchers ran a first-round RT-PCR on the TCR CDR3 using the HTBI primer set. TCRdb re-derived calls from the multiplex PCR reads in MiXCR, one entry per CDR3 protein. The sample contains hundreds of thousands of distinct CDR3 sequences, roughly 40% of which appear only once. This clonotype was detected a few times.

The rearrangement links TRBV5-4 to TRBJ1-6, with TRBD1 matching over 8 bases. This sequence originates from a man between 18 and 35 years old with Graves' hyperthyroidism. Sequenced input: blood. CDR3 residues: CASSYSGGRYNSPLHF. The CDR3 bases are TGTGCCAGCAGCTATTCAGGGGGCCGATATAATTCACCCCTCCACTTT.